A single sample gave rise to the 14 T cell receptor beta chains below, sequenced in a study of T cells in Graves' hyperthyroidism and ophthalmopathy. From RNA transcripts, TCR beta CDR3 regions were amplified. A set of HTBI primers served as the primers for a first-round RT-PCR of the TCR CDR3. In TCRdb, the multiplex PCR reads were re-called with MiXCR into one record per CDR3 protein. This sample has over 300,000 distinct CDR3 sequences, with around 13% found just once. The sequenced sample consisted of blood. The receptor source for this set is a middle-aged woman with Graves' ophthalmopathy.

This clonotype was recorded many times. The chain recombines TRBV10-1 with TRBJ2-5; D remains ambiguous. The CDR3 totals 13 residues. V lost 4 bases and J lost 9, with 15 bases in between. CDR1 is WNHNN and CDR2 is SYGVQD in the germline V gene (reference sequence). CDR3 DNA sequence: TGCGCCAGCAGTGGCGGACGTCCTTTGGCCCAGTACTTC. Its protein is CASSGGRPLAQYF.

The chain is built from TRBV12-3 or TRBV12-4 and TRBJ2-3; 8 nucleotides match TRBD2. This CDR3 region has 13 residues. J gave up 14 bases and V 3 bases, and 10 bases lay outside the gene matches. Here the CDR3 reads CASSFASAGVGYF. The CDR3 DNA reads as TGTGCCAGCAGTTTTGCGTCAGCGGGGGTGGGGTATTTT.

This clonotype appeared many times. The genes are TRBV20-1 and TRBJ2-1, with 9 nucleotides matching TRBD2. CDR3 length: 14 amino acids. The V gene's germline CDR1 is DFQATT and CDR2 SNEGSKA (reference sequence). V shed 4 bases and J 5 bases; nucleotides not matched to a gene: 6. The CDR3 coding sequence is TGCAGTGCTAACGCGCTAGCGGGGCACAATGAGCAGTTCTTC. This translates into CSANALAGHNEQFF.

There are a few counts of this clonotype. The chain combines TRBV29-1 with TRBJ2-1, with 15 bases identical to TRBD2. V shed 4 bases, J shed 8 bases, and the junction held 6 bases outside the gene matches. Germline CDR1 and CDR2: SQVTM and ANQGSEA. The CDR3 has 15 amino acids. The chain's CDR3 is CSVVWTSGGAYEQFF. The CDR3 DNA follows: TGCAGCGTTGTTTGGACTAGCGGGGGGGCCTATGAGCAGTTCTTC.

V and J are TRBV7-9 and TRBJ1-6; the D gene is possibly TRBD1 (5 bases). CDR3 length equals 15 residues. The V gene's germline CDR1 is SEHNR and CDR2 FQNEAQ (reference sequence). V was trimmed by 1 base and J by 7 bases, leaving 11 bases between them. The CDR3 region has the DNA TGTGCCAGCAGCTTAGTGGGACGGATAAATTCACCCCTCCACTTT. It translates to CASSLVGRINSPLHF.

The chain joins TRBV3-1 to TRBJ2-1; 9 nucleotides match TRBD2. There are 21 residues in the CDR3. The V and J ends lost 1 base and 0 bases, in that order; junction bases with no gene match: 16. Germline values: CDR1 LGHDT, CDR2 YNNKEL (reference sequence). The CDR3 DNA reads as TGTGCCAGCAGCCAAGGGTATGGGGGTAGCGGGGGTCAGAGCTCCTACAATGAGCAGTTCTTC. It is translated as CASSQGYGGSGGQSSYNEQFF.

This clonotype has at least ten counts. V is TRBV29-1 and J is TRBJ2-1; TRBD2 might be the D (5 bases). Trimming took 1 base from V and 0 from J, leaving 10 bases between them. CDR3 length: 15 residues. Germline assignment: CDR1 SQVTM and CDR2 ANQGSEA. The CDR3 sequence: CSVEASGSSYNEQFF. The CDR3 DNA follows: TGCAGCGTTGAAGCCAGCGGCAGCTCCTACAATGAGCAGTTCTTC.

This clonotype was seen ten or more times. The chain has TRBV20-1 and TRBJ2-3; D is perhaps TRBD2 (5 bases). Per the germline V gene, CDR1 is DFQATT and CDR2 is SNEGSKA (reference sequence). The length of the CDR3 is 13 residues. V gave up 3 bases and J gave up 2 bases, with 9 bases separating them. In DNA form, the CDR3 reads TGCAGTGCTAGTGACGGGAACACAGATACGCAGTATTTT. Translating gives CSASDGNTDTQYF.

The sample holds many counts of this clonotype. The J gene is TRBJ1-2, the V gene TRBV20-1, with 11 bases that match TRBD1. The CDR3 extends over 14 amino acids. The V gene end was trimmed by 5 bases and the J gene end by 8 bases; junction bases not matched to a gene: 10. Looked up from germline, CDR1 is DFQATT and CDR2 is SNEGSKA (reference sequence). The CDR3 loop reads CSARKDRGRGGYTF. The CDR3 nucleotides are TGCAGTGCTCGAAAGGACAGGGGGCGCGGGGGCTACACCTTC.

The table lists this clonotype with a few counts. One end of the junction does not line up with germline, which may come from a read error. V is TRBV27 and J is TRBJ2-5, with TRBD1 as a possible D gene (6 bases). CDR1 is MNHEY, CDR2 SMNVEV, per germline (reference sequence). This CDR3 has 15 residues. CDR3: CANSLSTGRQETQYF. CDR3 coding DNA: TGTGCCAACAGTTTATCAACAGGGAGACAAGAGACCCAGTACTTC.

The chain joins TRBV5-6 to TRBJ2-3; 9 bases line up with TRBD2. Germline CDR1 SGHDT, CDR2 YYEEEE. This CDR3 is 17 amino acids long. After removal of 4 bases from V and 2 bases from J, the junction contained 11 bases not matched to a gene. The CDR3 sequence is CASSDLESGRITDTQYF. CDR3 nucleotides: TGTGCCAGCAGCGATCTTGAGAGCGGGAGGATCACAGATACGCAGTATTTT.

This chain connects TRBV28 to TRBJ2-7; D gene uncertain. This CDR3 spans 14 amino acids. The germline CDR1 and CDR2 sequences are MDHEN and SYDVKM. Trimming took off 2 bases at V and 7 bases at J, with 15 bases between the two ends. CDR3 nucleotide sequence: TGTGCCAGCAGTTTAGTCGGTGGCTTAGGGGAGCAGTACTTC. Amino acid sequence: CASSLVGGLGEQYF.

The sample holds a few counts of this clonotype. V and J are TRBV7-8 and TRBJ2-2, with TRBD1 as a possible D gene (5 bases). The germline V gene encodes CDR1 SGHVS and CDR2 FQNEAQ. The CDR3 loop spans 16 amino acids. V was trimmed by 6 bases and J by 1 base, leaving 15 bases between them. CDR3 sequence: CASRDLTDLNTGELFF. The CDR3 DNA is TGTGCCAGCAGAGACTTGACAGACCTGAACACCGGGGAGCTGTTTTTT.

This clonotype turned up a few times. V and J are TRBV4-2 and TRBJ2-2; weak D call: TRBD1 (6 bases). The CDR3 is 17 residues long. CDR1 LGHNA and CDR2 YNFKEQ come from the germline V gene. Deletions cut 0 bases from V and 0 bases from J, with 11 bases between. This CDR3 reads CASSQDRGGSNTGELFF. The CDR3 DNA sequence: TGTGCCAGCAGCCAAGATAGAGGGGGATCGAACACCGGGGAGCTGTTTTTT.